A selection of T cell receptor beta chains follows, all from one sample in a study of blood T cell repertoires in COVID-19. Some clones are missing from TCRdb's copy, which holds only in-frame ones; the method was immunoSEQ multiplex PCR. The repertoire holds about 670,000 clones, with 85% to 90% as singletons. The specimen was peripheral blood. These receptors all come from a woman between 18 and 29 years old with acute or convalescent COVID-19. The conserved cysteine and the conserved F or W are not part of the CDR3 here.

>TRBJ1-2|TRBV2
ASSVTDRFGYT
>TRBJ1-4|TRBV9
ASSVSGAPNEKLF
>TRBJ2-7|TRBV12-3/TRBV12-4
ASSTGAGRN
>TRBJ1-3|TRBV7-9
ASNSWGRSSGNTIY
>TRBJ1-2|TRBV30
AWSEELEVYGYT
>TRBJ2-2|TRBV7-3
ASSPGLAGGAGELF
>TRBJ2-5|TRBV7-7
ASSPKGGLGQETQY
>TRBJ1-1|TRBV3-1/TRBV3-2
ASSQDDRAPEAF
>TRBJ2-3|TRBV2
ASRRDSMADTQY
>TRBJ2-1|TRBV28
ASSLLSGVSYNEQF
>TRBJ1-2|TRBV4-2
ASSQELTGFYGYT
>TRBJ1-1|TRBV7-3
ASSLDRDTEAF
>TRBJ2-2|TRBV18
ASSPRGTGKRNTGELF
>TRBJ1-3|TRBV30
AWSAPTGTLGNTIY
>TRBJ1-6|TRBV15
ATSRDNNSPLH
>TRBJ1-4|TRBV3-1/TRBV3-2
ASSQGSGTNEKLF
>TRBJ1-4|TRBV3-1/TRBV3-2
ASSQASGSSTNGEKLF
>TRBJ2-4|TRBV20-1
SASGTENIQY
>TRBJ2-3|TRBV18
ASSPGTIGTDTQY
>TRBJ2-7|TRBV3-1/TRBV3-2
ASSQGSTGFHEQY
>TRBJ1-2|TRBV6-4
ASSPRQGGGYT
>TRBJ1-1|TRBV19
ASSIGQGANTEAF
>TRBJ1-5|TRBV19
ASSIPWTGSPLGQPQH
>TRBJ1-5|TRBV5-4
ASSFGGDQPQH
>TRBJ1-1|TRBV5-4
ASSLHQLQGATEAF
>TRBJ2-1|TRBV5-3
ARSLPRGRNEQF
>TRBJ1-3|TRBV4-3
ASSQGSSGNTIY
>TRBJ1-1|TRBV12-3/TRBV12-4
ASSPAPDTEAF
>TRBJ1-4|TRBV7-8
ASSARGGATNEKLF
>TRBJ2-2|TRBV5-6
ASSNPRLSAGGLVGELF
>TRBJ2-7|TRBV5-6
ASSTGDYEQY
>TRBJ2-7|TRBV27
ASRTGSYEQY
>TRBJ2-7|TRBV12-3/TRBV12-4
ASSSLTYEQY
>TRBJ2-3|TRBV6-5
ASSYQRGRTDTQY
>TRBJ1-1|TRBV19
ASSIGVFEAF
>TRBJ1-2|TRBV6-1
ASSEGTVYGYT
>TRBJ1-1|TRBV5-6
ASSSPSSAPNTEAF
>TRBJ1-3|TRBV30
AWSVRGVGNTIY
>TRBJ1-3|TRBV29-1
SAETGTGNTIY
>TRBJ1-1|TRBV5-6
ASSGEYSGTEAF
>TRBJ2-7|TRBV7-8
ASSHRDRGGKYEQY
>TRBJ1-1|TRBV19
ASSPDRVVTF
>TRBJ2-2|TRBV9
ASSSTLAGAGAGELF
>TRBJ2-7|TRBV9
ASSGHRDRPYEQY
>TRBJ1-2|TRBV24-1
ATSERGNYGYT
>TRBJ2-7|TRBV29-1
SVWQDSSYEQY
>TRBJ2-5|TRBV3-1/TRBV3-2
ASSQMAGVLETQY
>TRBJ1-2|TRBV27
ASREQGPPNYGYT
>TRBJ1-1|TRBV20-1
SASRGGPNTEAF
>TRBJ1-1|TRBV5-6
ASSLMTGVYFVNTEAF